The 18 T cell receptor beta chains presented below share a single source sample, sequenced in a study of regulatory T cells in long-lasting Graves disease. Construction of the TCR beta libraries employed iRepertoire HTBI primers in conjunction with Arm-PCR of CDR3 regions. From the multiplex PCR reads, TCRdb called clonotypes with MiXCR, one entry per CDR3 protein. The repertoire has some 450,000 distinct CDR3 sequences, around 15% of them found once; the top ten carry approximately 12%. Sample time point: newly diagnosed GD, antithyroid drugs for less than 3 months. Scientists built the TCR library using RNA that was extracted from PBMCs. Another study also made use of these data, one on T cells in Graves' hyperthyroidism and ophthalmopathy.

The sample in question was peripheral blood mononuclear cells (PBMCs), obtained at new diagnosis, from a patient treated with antithyroid drugs. The receptor set was obtained from a woman aged 25 to 39 with Graves disease.

This clonotype was seen many times. The chain has TRBV5-1 and TRBJ2-1; D may correspond to TRBD1 or TRBD2 (5 bases each). Trimming removed 0 bases at V and 9 bases at J, with 16 bases between. CDR1 and CDR2 from the germline V gene are SGHRS and YFSETQ. The CDR3 has 15 amino acids. The chain's CDR3 is CASSLEAGDRGEQFF. Here the CDR3 DNA reads TGCGCCAGCAGCTTGGAGGCCGGGGACCGGGGTGAGCAGTTCTTC.

Many counts were recorded for this clonotype. The rearrangement uses TRBV5-1 and TRBJ2-1, with 11 bases aligning to TRBD2. This CDR3 is 19 amino acids long. Germline CDR1 reads SGHRS; CDR2 reads YFSETQ. J gave up 0 bases and V 3 bases, and 11 bases lay outside the gene matches. DNA of the CDR3: TGCGCCAGCAGCTCTCCGGGACTAGCGGTTCGATCCTCCTACAATGAGCAGTTCTTC. Translation gives CASSSPGLAVRSSYNEQFF. The full variable domain, with the rest looked up from reference TRBV5-1 and TRBJ2-1, is KAGVTQTPRYLIKTRGQQVTLSCSPISGHRSVSWYQQTPGQGLQFLFEYFSETQRNKGNFPGRFSGRQFSNSRSEMNVSTLELGDSALYLCASSSPGLAVRSSYNEQFFGPGTRLTVL.

The genes are TRBV9 and TRBJ1-2; unclear D gene. From germline, CDR1 is SGDLS and CDR2 YYNGEE. This CDR3 contains 16 residues. V dropped 4 bases and J dropped 2 bases, with 18 bases sitting between them. CDR3 nucleotides: TGTGCCAGCAGCAGAGTGAACCGGATGACGAACTATGGCTACACCTTC. Residues: CASSRVNRMTNYGYTF.

This clonotype was picked up many times. This chain uses TRBV30 with TRBJ1-2; TRBD1 is a possible D gene (6 bases). Germline CDR1 reads GTSNPN; CDR2 reads SVGIG (reference sequence). The V end was cut by 2 bases, the J end by 13 bases, with 17 bases between. This CDR3 is 12 amino acids long. The CDR3 bases are TGTGCCTGGAGTCCACCAGGCGGGGGCCGCACCTTC. Protein product: CAWSPPGGGRTF.

The rearrangement links TRBV28 to TRBJ2-7, with 7 bases lining up with TRBD1. This CDR3 has 13 residues. CDR1 and CDR2 (germline): MDHEN, SYDVKM. Trimming took 7 bases from V and 2 from J; bases not matched to a gene: 5. CDR3 amino acids: CASNGQGAYEQYF. The CDR3 coding sequence is TGTGCCAGCAATGGGCAGGGGGCCTACGAGCAGTACTTC.

This clonotype was observed many times. The rearrangement uses TRBV6-2 or TRBV6-3 and TRBJ2-7; 11 bases match TRBD1. The CDR3 sequence is 16 residues long. Trimming took 0 bases from V and 5 from J; bases not matched to a gene: 6. Germline V CDR1 and CDR2: MNHEY, SVGEGT. Here the CDR3 reads CASSYSRTGGVHEQYF. CDR3 nucleotides: TGTGCCAGCAGTTACTCAAGGACAGGGGGCGTCCACGAGCAGTACTTC.

There are a few counts of this clonotype. The chain joins TRBV9 to TRBJ2-1; D is possibly TRBD1 (6 bases). Germline lookup yields CDR1 SGDLS and CDR2 YYNGEE. Trimming removed 7 bases from V and 8 bases from J, with 22 bases in between. The CDR3 consists of 15 residues. In DNA form, the CDR3 reads TGTGCCAGCTCCCCATCCGGGACACCGCAATATGAGCAGTTCTTC. Protein sequence: CASSPSGTPQYEQFF.

Only a few counts were recorded for this clonotype. The junction shows a germline mismatch at one end, possibly a read error. The chain is built from TRBV18 and TRBJ2-5, with D tentatively TRBD2 (6 bases). Germline CDR1 and CDR2: KGHSH and LQKENI. CDR3 size: 14 residues. The CDR3 sequence is CAGSPSASDETQYF. CDR3 nucleotide sequence: TGTGCCGGCTCACCATCGGCTAGCGATGAGACCCAGTACTTC.

The sample holds a few counts of this clonotype. The V gene is TRBV19, the J gene TRBJ2-1; 10 bases line up with TRBD1. Germline assignment: CDR1 LNHDA and CDR2 SQIVND (reference sequence). Losses at the gene ends were 9 bases for V and 7 bases for J; bases not matched to a gene: 9. The CDR3 length is 14 residues. DNA for the CDR3: TGTGCCAGCTCTCCGGGACAGGGGAAAAATGAGCAGTTCTTC. This codes for CASSPGQGKNEQFF.

This clonotype appeared a few times. The chain uses TRBV6-1 and TRBJ2-1, with a possible D match to TRBD1 (5 bases). Germline values: CDR1 MNHNS, CDR2 SASEGT. V was shortened by 8 bases and J by 5 bases, with 16 bases between the two germline ends. CDR3 length: 14 residues. CDR3 sequence (DNA): TGTGCCAGCCGGGCTCTGGGGCTAAACAATGAGCAGTTCTTC. Translated: CASRALGLNNEQFF.

This clonotype turned up a few times. The chain employs TRBV6-2 or TRBV6-3 and TRBJ2-2; D is uncertain. CDR1 is MNHEY and CDR2 is SVGEGT in the germline V gene. V was trimmed by 0 bases and J by 2 bases, leaving 7 bases between them. This CDR3 has 15 amino acids. The CDR3 nucleotides read TGTGCCAGCAGTTACTCGATTTTAAACACCGGGGAGCTGTTTTTT. It is translated as CASSYSILNTGELFF.

This clonotype showed up many times. This chain connects TRBV5-1 to TRBJ1-2; D gene unclear. This CDR3 is 16 amino acids long. Germline loops: CDR1 SGHRS, CDR2 YFSETQ. V gave up 0 bases and J gave up 0 bases, with 12 bases separating them. The CDR3 coding sequence is TGCGCCAGCAGCTTGGTTGCTGCAGGAGCTAACTATGGCTACACCTTC. Amino acid sequence: CASSLVAAGANYGYTF.

This clonotype was observed a few times. The gene calls are TRBV12-3 or TRBV12-4 and TRBJ2-1, with 8 bases that match TRBD1. The CDR3 is 12 amino acids. The trim removed 5 bases at V and 10 bases at J, leaving 4 bases unmatched. The CDR3 DNA reads as TGTGCCAGCAGTCGGACAGGGTACGAGCAGTTCTTC. It translates to CASSRTGYEQFF.

The chain links TRBV29-1 to TRBJ2-7; the D call may be TRBD1 or TRBD2 (5 bases each). Germline V CDR1 and CDR2: SQVTM, ANQGSEA. Trimming cost V 7 bases and J 6 bases, with 19 bases left between them. This CDR3 has 13 residues. The CDR3 spells CSGIRGGSFEQYF. DNA for the CDR3: TGCAGCGGGATCCGGGGCGGGTCTTTCGAGCAGTACTTC.

V is TRBV20-1 and J is TRBJ2-1; 8 bases fit TRBD2. Germline V gene sequence: CDR1 DFQATT, CDR2 SNEGSKA (reference sequence). V gave up 4 bases and J gave up 7 bases; unmatched junction bases: 6. CDR3 length equals 13 residues. The CDR3 here is CSATGGGTNEQFF. CDR3 sequence (DNA): TGCAGTGCTACCGGGGGGGGGACGAATGAGCAGTTCTTC.

There are many counts of this clonotype. The V gene is TRBV3-1, the J gene TRBJ2-3, with 9 nucleotides matching TRBD2. In germline, CDR1 is LGHDT, CDR2 YNNKEL (reference sequence). With 2 bases clipped from V and 4 bases from J, the junction kept 4 bases outside the gene matches. The CDR3 has 15 residues. The CDR3 DNA reads as TGTGCCAGCAGCCAATTAGCGGGAGTCTCAGATACGCAGTATTTT. It codes for CASSQLAGVSDTQYF.

Only a few counts were recorded for this clonotype. The genes are TRBV7-9 and TRBJ1-1; the D gene is possibly TRBD1 (5 bases). The germline V gene has CDR1 SEHNR and CDR2 FQNEAQ (reference sequence). This CDR3 has 14 amino acids. V was shortened by 5 bases and J by 5 bases, with 15 bases between the two germline ends. The CDR3 spells CASSETGGVTEAFF. The CDR3 nucleotides read TGTGCCAGCAGCGAAACTGGGGGAGTTACTGAAGCTTTCTTT.

This clonotype has only a few counts. This CDR3 reads CASSQVSAGGPQTQYF. The CDR3 DNA sequence: TGCGCCAGCAGCCAAGTATCTGCGGGAGGGCCGCAGACCCAGTACTTC. The rearrangement uses TRBV4-1 and TRBJ2-5; 9 bases map to TRBD2. CDR1 is MGHRA, CDR2 YSYEKL, per germline. V was pared by 1 base and J by 6 bases, with 9 bases of the junction left unmatched. This CDR3 has 16 amino acids.